This entry is about one TCR beta chain. For the second PCR, which ran for roughly 6 to 12 cycles, a sample-barcoded 5' primer and a J-beta primer mix were used. A tag from a template-switch adaptor with 12 random nucleotides marked each cDNA molecule. In TCRdb, the 5' RACE reads were re-called with MiXCR into one record per CDR3 protein. The table lists about 620,000 distinct CDR3 sequences, about 50% of them singletons. These data come from a study of blood T cells in healthy people across ages. Per the germline V gene, CDR1 is DFQATT and CDR2 is SNEGSKA (reference sequence). V shed 5 bases and J shed 5 bases, with 14 bases lying between them. This CDR3 has 13 residues. Donation came from healthy Caucasian individuals in Russia who were aged roughly 6 to 100. Staff drew approximately 9.7 milliliters of peripheral blood from each donor.

The sequence was obtained from a woman of 80 years or more in good health. This sequence joins TRBV20-1 and TRBJ2-3; D possibly corresponds to TRBD1 (6 bases). The sequenced sample consisted of blood. CDR3 bases: TGCAGTGCTGCAGGGGCGGACATAGATACGCAGTATTTT. It yields the protein CSAAGADIDTQYF.